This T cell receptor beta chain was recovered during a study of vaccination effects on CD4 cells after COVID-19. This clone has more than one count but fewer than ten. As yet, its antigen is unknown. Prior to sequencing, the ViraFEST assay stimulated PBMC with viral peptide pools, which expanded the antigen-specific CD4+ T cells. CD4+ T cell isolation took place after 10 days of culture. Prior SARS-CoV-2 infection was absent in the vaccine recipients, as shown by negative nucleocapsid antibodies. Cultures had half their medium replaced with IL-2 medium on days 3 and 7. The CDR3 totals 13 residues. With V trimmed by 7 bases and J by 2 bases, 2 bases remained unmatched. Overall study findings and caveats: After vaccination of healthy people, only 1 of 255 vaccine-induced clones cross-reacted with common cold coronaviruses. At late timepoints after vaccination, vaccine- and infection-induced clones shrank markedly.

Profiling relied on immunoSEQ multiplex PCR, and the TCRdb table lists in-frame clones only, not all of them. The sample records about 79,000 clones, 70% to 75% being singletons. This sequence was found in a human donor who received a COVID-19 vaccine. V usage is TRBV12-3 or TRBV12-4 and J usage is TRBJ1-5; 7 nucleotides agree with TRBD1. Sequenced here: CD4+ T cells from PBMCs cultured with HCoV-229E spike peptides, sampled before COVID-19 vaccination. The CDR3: CASTQGGNQPQHF. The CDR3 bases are TGTGCCAGCACCCAGGGGGGCAATCAGCCCCAGCATTTT.